This T cell receptor (beta chain) appears in the sequencing data of a study of blood T cell repertoires in COVID-19. Study as a whole: Researchers got acute and convalescent COVID-19 samples from the United States, Italy and Spain. Sample material is recorded as cDNA or gDNA derived from T cells, B-cell-depleted T cells, or PBMCs.

From germline, CDR1 is MNHEY and CDR2 SMNVEV (reference sequence). Trimming shortened V by 5 bases and J by 6 bases, and 10 bases separated the two germline ends. The CDR3 totals 12 residues. Libraries were prepared by immunoSEQ multiplex PCR; TCRdb keeps only in-frame clonotypes and omits some of them. Among 70,000 or so clones listed, almost 80% were seen once. The chain couples TRBV27 to TRBJ2-5, with D perhaps TRBD1 (6 bases). This TCR derives from a man in his 60s with acute or convalescent COVID-19. The sequencing input was peripheral blood. The CDR3 bases are TGTGCCAGCAGTACAGGGATGAAGACCCAGTACTTC. Protein sequence: CASSTGMKTQYF.